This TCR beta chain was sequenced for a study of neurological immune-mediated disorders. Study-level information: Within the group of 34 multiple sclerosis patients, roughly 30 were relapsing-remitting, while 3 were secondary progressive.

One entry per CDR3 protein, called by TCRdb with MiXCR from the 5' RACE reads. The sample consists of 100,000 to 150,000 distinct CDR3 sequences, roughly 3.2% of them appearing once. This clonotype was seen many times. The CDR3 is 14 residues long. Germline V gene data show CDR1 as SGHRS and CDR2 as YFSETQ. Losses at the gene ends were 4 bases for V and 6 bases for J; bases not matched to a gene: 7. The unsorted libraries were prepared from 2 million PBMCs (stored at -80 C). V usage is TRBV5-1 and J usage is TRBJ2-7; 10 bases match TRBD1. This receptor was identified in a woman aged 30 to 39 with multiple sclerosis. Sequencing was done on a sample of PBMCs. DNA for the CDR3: TGCGCCAGCAGCGTAAGACAGGGGGCAGGCGAGCAGTACTTC. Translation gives CASSVRQGAGEQYF.